The T cell receptor beta chain under discussion was sequenced for a study of blood T cell repertoires in COVID-19. The CDR3 spans 14 residues. Trimming left V 7 bases short and J 4 bases short, with 15 bases between. Germline values: CDR1 MNHEY, CDR2 SVGAGI. Clones were read by immunoSEQ multiplex PCR, and TCRdb kept only the in-frame ones, dropping some. This table holds some 150,000 clones, approximately 84% found once. The chain joins TRBV6-5 to TRBJ2-3, with TRBD1 as a possible D gene (5 bases). The sample consisted of peripheral blood. This receptor was obtained from a human donor in a cohort sampled during active COVID-19. CDR3 sequence reads: CASTPGSGSDTQYF. The DNA for the CDR3 is TGTGCCAGCACCCCGGGCTCAGGGTCAGATACGCAGTATTTT.